This TCR beta chain was identified during a study of shared clonotypes between healthy human individuals. Study conclusions and caveats: The generation probabilities recorded for non-shared clonotypes fell below those of clonotypes shared by all four donors.

Per the germline V gene, CDR1 is SGHVS and CDR2 is FQNEAQ. This CDR3 is built from 17 residues. The ends lost 5 bases at V and 5 bases at J; junction bases unmatched: 15. This clone was counted only a few times. The antigen remains undetermined. Only in-frame clones appear in the TCRdb table, and some are missing; sequencing was by immunoSEQ multiplex PCR. The table shows roughly 2 million clones, with approximately 94% occurring only once. The source is a young man in good health. V gene TRBV7-8 combines with J gene TRBJ2-5, with TRBD1 identical over 9 bases. The material sequenced was naive CD4+ T cells sorted from blood. The subset was: CD45RA+ positively selected. The CDR3 sequence is CASSIQGARGTSETQYF. DNA for the CDR3: TGTGCCAGCAGCATACAGGGGGCGAGGGGGACCTCGGAGACCCAGTACTTC.